These 19 T cell receptor beta chains originate from one sample sequenced in a study of shared clonotypes between healthy human individuals. Some clones are missing from TCRdb's copy, which holds only in-frame ones; the method was immunoSEQ multiplex PCR. Of 850,000 to 1,200,000 clones detected, 70% to 80% appear once; the ten largest clones hold around 1.5%. The material sequenced was memory CD4+ T cells sorted from blood. Subset described: CD45RA-negative fraction. These receptors all stem from a man between 18 and 29 years old in good health.

The chain employs TRBV30 and TRBJ1-5; D is unclear. The germline V gene encodes CDR1 GTSNPN and CDR2 SVGIG (reference sequence). V lost 0 bases and J lost 9, with 9 bases in between. The CDR3 sequence is 12 residues long. The chain's CDR3 is CAWSVTNGPQHF. The DNA of the CDR3 is TGTGCCTGGAGTGTAACAAATGGGCCCCAGCATTTT.

The CDR3 protein is CASSRDRGDGTQYF. The CDR3 region has the DNA TGTGCCAGCTCACGGGACAGGGGAGATGGGACCCAGTACTTC. This sequence joins TRBV18 and TRBJ2-5; 10 bases map to TRBD1. The V and J ends lost 4 bases and 7 bases, in that order; junction bases with no gene match: 6. The CDR3 consists of 14 residues. Looked up from germline, CDR1 is KGHSH and CDR2 is LQKENI.

The rearrangement joins TRBV6-5 to TRBJ2-7; D might be TRBD1 or TRBD2, each matching 6 bases. Trimming removed 10 bases at V and 1 base at J, with 20 bases between. Per the germline V gene, CDR1 is MNHEY and CDR2 is SVGAGI. This CDR3 has 15 residues. The CDR3 sequence: CATRLRQGTSYEQYF. For the CDR3, the DNA is TGTGCCACGCGACTCCGCCAGGGGACTTCCTACGAGCAGTACTTC.

V gene TRBV30 combines with J gene TRBJ1-5; 8 bases line up with TRBD1. CDR3 size: 14 residues. Germline V lookup: CDR1 GTSNPN, CDR2 SVGIG (reference sequence). Trimming cost V 2 bases and J 3 bases; bases outside gene matches: 3. The DNA of the CDR3 is TGTGCCTGGAGTCGACAGGGGCCCAATCAGCCCCAGCATTTT. This translates into CAWSRQGPNQPQHF.

This clone was seen only once. The V gene is TRBV6-5, the J gene TRBJ2-1; 9 nucleotides match TRBD2. V shed 6 bases and J 4 bases; nucleotides not matched to a gene: 7. The CDR3 runs to 15 residues. CDR1 is MNHEY, CDR2 SVGAGI, per germline. CDR3 coding DNA: TGTGCCAGCAGGGACGGGACTAGCAGTTACAATGAGCAGTTCTTC. Protein sequence: CASRDGTSSYNEQFF.

The V and J genes are TRBV6-5 and TRBJ1-4; no reliable D call. Looked up from germline, CDR1 is MNHEY and CDR2 is SVGAGI. The V end was cut by 4 bases, the J end by 4 bases, with 10 bases between. The CDR3 covers 14 residues. The DNA of the CDR3 is TGTGCCAGCAGTTCAAGACGGCGTAATGAAAAACTGTTTTTT. Protein product: CASSSRRRNEKLFF.

The chain combines TRBV25-1 with TRBJ2-1; 7 bases fit TRBD2. The CDR3 loop spans 13 amino acids. CDR1 is MGHDK, CDR2 SYGVNS, per germline. Trimming took 7 bases from V and 6 from J; bases not matched to a gene: 6. CDR3 in amino acids: CASTSTSSNEQFF. CDR3 in DNA: TGTGCCAGCACCTCGACTAGCTCCAATGAGCAGTTCTTC.

This sequence joins TRBV6-5 and TRBJ1-5; D remains unclear. The CDR3 length is 14 residues. Germline CDR1 is MNHEY and CDR2 is SVGAGI. Between the trimmed V and J ends, which lost 2 bases and 1 base, there was a span of 6 bases. CDR3 protein: CASSYTDSNQPQHF. DNA for the CDR3: TGTGCCAGCAGTTACACCGACAGCAATCAGCCCCAGCATTTT.

The chain combines TRBV6-1 with TRBJ2-3, with a weak D call TRBD2 (6 bases). The V end lost 4 bases, the J end lost 2 bases, and 16 bases lay between the germline ends. CDR1 and CDR2 (germline): MNHNS, SASEGT. The length of the CDR3 is 16 residues. In DNA, the CDR3 is TGTGCCAGCAGTGCGCGGGACTGGCCACTCACAGATACGCAGTATTTT. Amino acid sequence: CASSARDWPLTDTQYF.

Points on this clone: This may arise from a read error, as a much more abundant clone is one base away. The genes are TRBV2 and TRBJ1-5; possible D gene TRBD1, 6 bases. This CDR3 region has 15 residues. CDR1 and CDR2 from the germline V gene are SNHLY and FYNNEI. Trimming left V 2 bases short and J 2 bases short, with 10 bases between. The chain's CDR3 is CASSERSGGNQPQHF. Written as DNA, the CDR3 is TGTGCCAGCAGTGAAAGGTCAGGGGGCAATCAGCCCCAGCATTTT.

This chain joins TRBV7-3 and TRBJ2-3, with D tentatively TRBD2 (6 bases). This CDR3 contains 15 residues. Trimming removed 2 bases at V and 0 bases at J, with 9 bases between. Germline V CDR1 and CDR2: SGHTA, FQGTGA. The CDR3 loop reads CASSLSSGSTDTQYF. Here the CDR3 DNA reads TGTGCCAGCAGCTTATCGAGCGGGAGCACAGATACGCAGTATTTT.

As DNA, the CDR3 is TGCGCCAGCAGCCCAGGACTAGCGGGGGACAATGAGCAGTTCTTC. Translated, it gives CASSPGLAGDNEQFF. This chain connects TRBV5-1 to TRBJ2-1, with 13 bases that match TRBD2. The CDR3 has 15 residues. Germline CDR1 is SGHRS and CDR2 is YFSETQ. Trimming at V came to 4 bases and at J to 5 bases, leaving 3 bases not matched to a gene.

The chain couples TRBV5-6 to TRBJ2-5, with D maybe TRBD2 (6 bases). CDR3 length: 13 amino acids. Trimming pared 0 bases from V and 5 bases from J, leaving 8 bases between. Germline CDR1 and CDR2: SGHDT and YYEEEE. CDR3 amino acids: CASSLGGDETQYF. In DNA, the CDR3 is TGTGCCAGCAGCTTGGGGGGGGACGAGACCCAGTACTTC.

This clone was observed a handful of times. V is TRBV19 and J is TRBJ1-6; 10 nucleotides line up with TRBD1. Germline V gene data show CDR1 as LNHDA and CDR2 as SQIVND (reference sequence). The CDR3 sequence is 17 residues long. V trimming: 5 bases; J trimming: 9 bases; junction bases outside the gene matches: 13. The CDR3 sequence is CASSAKPPGQGSSPLHF. CDR3 nucleotides: TGTGCCAGTAGTGCAAAACCCCCGGGACAGGGGAGTTCACCCCTCCACTTT.

Regarding this clone: A much larger clone is a single base away; this may be a read error. V and J are TRBV7-2 and TRBJ2-7; no definite D call. From germline, CDR1 is SGHTA and CDR2 FQGNSA. CDR3 length: 13 amino acids. The CDR3 DNA follows: TGTGCCAGCAGCTTAGGGTGGGCGAACGAGCAGTGCTTC. Its translation is CASSLGWANEQCF.

The rearrangement links TRBV5-1 to TRBJ2-7; tentatively, D is TRBD1 or TRBD2 (5 bases each). The ends were cut back, 4 bases at V and 6 bases at J, with 14 bases in the middle. Germline values: CDR1 SGHRS, CDR2 YFSETQ. CDR3 size: 13 residues. The CDR3 bases are TGCGCCAGCAGCCCACTGGTCGGGGCCGAGCAGTACTTC. It yields the protein CASSPLVGAEQYF.

V and J are TRBV19 and TRBJ2-3; 7 bases map to TRBD1. The V gene end was trimmed by 4 bases and the J gene end by 7 bases; junction bases not matched to a gene: 2. Germline CDR1 reads LNHDA; CDR2 reads SQIVND (reference sequence). CDR3 length: 12 residues. The CDR3 nucleotides are TGTGCCAGTAGTAAGACAGGGTATACGCAGTATTTT. This gives the protein CASSKTGYTQYF.

In this sample, this clone turned up a few times. The CDR3, as DNA: TGCGCCAGCAGCCAAGGTATCCAGGGGGGGACCTACGAGCAGTACTTC. This translates into CASSQGIQGGTYEQYF. The chain carries TRBV4-1 and TRBJ2-7; D tentatively reads TRBD1 or TRBD2 (7 bases each). CDR1 is MGHRA and CDR2 is YSYEKL in the germline V gene. Trimming left V 1 base short and J 2 bases short, with 15 bases between. The CDR3 length is 16 residues.

Only a few counts were recorded for this clone. This chain uses TRBV29-1 with TRBJ2-5; D perhaps matches TRBD1 (5 bases). Germline V gene sequence: CDR1 SQVTM, CDR2 ANQGSEA. V was cut by 5 bases and J by 5 bases, with 15 bases left in between. The CDR3 spans 13 residues. The CDR3: CSVLGAGLETQYF. CDR3 nucleotides: TGCAGCGTTCTTGGCGCAGGGCTGGAGACCCAGTACTTC.